The clone carrying this T cell receptor beta chain showed up many times. This sample was taken from a study of blood T cell repertoires in COVID-19. The germline gives CDR1 MNHNY, CDR2 SVGAGI (reference sequence). The CDR3 length is 14 residues. The V end was cut by 6 bases, the J end by 0 bases, with 11 bases between. Using immunoSEQ multiplex PCR, the repertoire was profiled, and TCRdb retains in-frame clones only, with some absent. The table has more than 55,000 clones, 80% to 85% seen once; the top ten hold about a tenth. This clonotype was sampled from an elderly woman with acute or convalescent COVID-19. The sequenced sample consisted of peripheral blood. This rearrangement joins TRBV6-6 to TRBJ1-2; unclear D gene. CDR3 region: CASRHAGTNYGYTF. Written as DNA, the CDR3 is TGTGCCAGCAGGCACGCCGGGACTAACTATGGCTACACCTTC.